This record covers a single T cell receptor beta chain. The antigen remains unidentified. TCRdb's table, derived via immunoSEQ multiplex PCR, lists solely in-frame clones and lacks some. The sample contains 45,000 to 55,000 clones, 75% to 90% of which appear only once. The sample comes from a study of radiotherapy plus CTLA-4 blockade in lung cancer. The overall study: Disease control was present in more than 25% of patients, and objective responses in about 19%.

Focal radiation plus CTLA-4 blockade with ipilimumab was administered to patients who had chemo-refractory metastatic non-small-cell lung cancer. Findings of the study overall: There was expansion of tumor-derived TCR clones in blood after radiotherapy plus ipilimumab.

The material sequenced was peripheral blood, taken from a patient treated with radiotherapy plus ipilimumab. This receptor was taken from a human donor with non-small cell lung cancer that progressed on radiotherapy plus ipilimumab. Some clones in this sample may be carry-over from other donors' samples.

CDR3 DNA: TGCAGTGCTAGGGAGCTCGGCTACACCTTC. Amino acid sequence: CSARELGYTF. The chain employs TRBV20-1 and TRBJ1-2; D unresolved. Germline CDR1 is DFQATT and CDR2 is SNEGSKA (reference sequence). V dropped 3 bases and J dropped 8 bases, with 7 bases sitting between them. The CDR3 consists of 10 residues.